What follows describes a single TCR beta chain. Its target is unknown. The CDR3 runs 8 residues. The V end lost 6 bases, the J end lost 9 bases, and 5 bases lay between the germline ends. Germline assignment: CDR1 DFQATT and CDR2 SNEGSKA (reference sequence). Use of 60 Vbeta and 13 Jbeta primers characterized the PCR. The data were produced by immunoSEQ multiplex PCR, yet TCRdb's version contains in-frame clones alone and is incomplete. This sample has roughly 120,000 clones, with approximately 80% found just once. These data belong to a study of cytomegalovirus exposure and HLA in healthy donors. Regarding the study as a whole: Among TCR beta chains, those listed as cytomegalovirus-associated numbered approximately 150. Likely technical artifact: a cluster of highly shared sequence variants. Across donors, most TCRs were seen rarely, yet some public ones were widespread.

This rearrangement joins TRBV20-1 to TRBJ1-2; no firm D call. The sequence came from a woman aged 25 to 39 in good health and CMV-seropositive. The sample taken for sequencing was PBMCs. In nucleotides, the CDR3 is TGCAGTGCCCCTCGCTACACCTTC. It codes for CSAPRYTF.